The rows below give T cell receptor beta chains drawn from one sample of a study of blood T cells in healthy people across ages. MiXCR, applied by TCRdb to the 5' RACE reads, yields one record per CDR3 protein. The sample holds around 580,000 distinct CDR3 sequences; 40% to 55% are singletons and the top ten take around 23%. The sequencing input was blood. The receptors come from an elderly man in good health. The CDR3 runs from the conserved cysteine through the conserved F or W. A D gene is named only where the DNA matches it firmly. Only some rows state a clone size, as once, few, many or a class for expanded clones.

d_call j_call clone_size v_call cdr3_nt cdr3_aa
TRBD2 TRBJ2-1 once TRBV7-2 TGTGCCAGCAGCTTTATGGGGAGGGTCGATGAGCAGTTCTTC CASSFMGRVDEQFF
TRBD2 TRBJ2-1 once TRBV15 TGTGCCACCGGACCTACCGGGACTAGCGGGAAAAATGAGCAGTTCTTC CATGPTGTSGKNEQFF
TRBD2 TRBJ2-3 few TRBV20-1 TGCAGTGCCGCCAAGACTAGCGGGGGGGCTATAGATACGCAGTATTTT CSAAKTSGGAIDTQYF
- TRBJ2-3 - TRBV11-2 TGTGCCAGCAGCGACCGGGACCCCAGCCAAGATACGCAGTATTTT CASSDRDPSQDTQYF
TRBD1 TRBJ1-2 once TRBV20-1 TGCAGTGCATCCGACAGGGCGTCAAACTATGGCTACACCTTC CSASDRASNYGYTF
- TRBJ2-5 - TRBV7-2 TGTGCCAGCAGCCCCGGGAGTTTCCAGTACTTC CASSPGSFQYF
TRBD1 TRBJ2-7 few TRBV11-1 TGTGCCAGCAGCGCCCGACAGGGGGGCTACGAGCAGTACTTC CASSARQGGYEQYF
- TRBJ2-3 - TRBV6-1 TGTGCCAGCAGGGGACACCCCACAGATACGCAGTATTTT CASRGHPTDTQYF
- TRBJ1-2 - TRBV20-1 TGCAGTGCTAGAGATGGGGGATTGGCCTATGGCTACACCTTC CSARDGGLAYGYTF
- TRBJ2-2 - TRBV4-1 TGCGCCAGCAGCCCCCTTTTCGGGGAGCTGTTTTTT CASSPLFGELFF
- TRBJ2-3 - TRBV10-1 TGCGCCAGCAGTGGGCACCTGCATACGCAGTATTTT CASSGHLHTQYF
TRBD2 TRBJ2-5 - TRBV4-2 TGTGCCAGCAGCCAAGGCTTCGGACTAGCGGGGGACCAAGAGACCCAGTACTTC CASSQGFGLAGDQETQYF
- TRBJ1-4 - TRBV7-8 TGTGCCAGCAGCCCCGGCAGGGTTGGACGTGAAAAACTGTTTTTT CASSPGRVGREKLFF
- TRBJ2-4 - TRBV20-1 TGCAGTGCTCCGACAGACAAAAACATTCAGTACTTC CSAPTDKNIQYF
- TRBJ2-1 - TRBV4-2 TGTGCCAGCAGCCAAGAGAGGAGTGAGCAGTTCTTC CASSQERSEQFF
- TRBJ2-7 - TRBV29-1 TGCAGCGTTGGAGAGGGCAGGGATTACGAGCAGTACTTC CSVGEGRDYEQYF
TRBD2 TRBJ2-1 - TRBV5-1 TGCGCCAGCAGCTTAGGCGGGGGGGCCGGTGAGCAGTTCTTC CASSLGGGAGEQFF
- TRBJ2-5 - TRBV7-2 TGTGCCAGCAGCCCCCTGACCCAGGGGGAGACCCAGTACTTC CASSPLTQGETQYF
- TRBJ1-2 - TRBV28 TGTGCCAGCAGTTTTAATATTTATGGCTACACCTTC CASSFNIYGYTF
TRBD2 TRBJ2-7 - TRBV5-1 TGCGCCAGCAGCCCATGGACTAGCGTCTACGAGCAGTACTTC CASSPWTSVYEQYF
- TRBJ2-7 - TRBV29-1 TGCAGCGTTGCGTGGAACAGCTACGAGCAGTACTTC CSVAWNSYEQYF
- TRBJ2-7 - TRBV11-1 TGTGCCAGCAGCTTAGCCCGACAGGATTACTACGAGCAGTACTTC CASSLARQDYYEQYF
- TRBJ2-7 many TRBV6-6 TGTGCCAGCCTTGAGGCGCAGGGGTTGCGGGAGCAGTACTTC CASLEAQGLREQYF